These 5 T cell receptor beta chains came from one sample sequenced in a study of shared clonotypes between healthy human individuals. Sequencing was performed with immunoSEQ multiplex PCR; in TCRdb, only in-frame clones are kept and a portion is missing. Of some 2,000,000 clones detected, approximately 96% appear once; the ten largest clones hold roughly 0.13%. Material for sequencing was naive CD4+ T cells sorted from blood. Subset described: CD45RA+ positively selected. The receptors come from a man aged 18 to 30 in good health.

The rearrangement joins TRBV2 to TRBJ2-7; D unresolved. Germline V gene sequence: CDR1 SNHLY, CDR2 FYNNEI. Trimming removed 5 bases at V and 2 bases at J, with 10 bases between. This CDR3 comprises 13 residues. The CDR3 sequence: CASSRNIPYEQYF. The CDR3 bases are TGTGCCAGCAGTCGCAACATTCCCTACGAGCAGTACTTC.

The chain recombines TRBV6-1 with TRBJ2-7; tentative D call: TRBD1 (6 bases). Germline-derived CDR1 and CDR2 are MNHNS and SASEGT. Between the trimmed V and J ends, which lost 6 bases and 2 bases, there was a span of 11 bases. The CDR3 has 13 residues. The CDR3 region has the DNA TGTGCCAGCAGCCAGGGGAGCCCCTACGAGCAGTACTTC. Translating gives CASSQGSPYEQYF.

The CDR3 protein is CSVEGTSGRTDTQYF. Written as DNA, the CDR3 is TGCAGCGTTGAAGGGACTAGCGGGAGGACAGATACGCAGTATTTT. J is TRBJ2-3 and V is TRBV29-1; 14 positions match TRBD2. V was clipped by 1 base and J by 3 bases; unmatched bases: 0. CDR1 and CDR2 from the germline V gene are SQVTM and ANQGSEA. This CDR3 region has 15 residues.

The rearrangement uses TRBV30 and TRBJ1-6, with no clear D. CDR3 length: 14 amino acids. V was trimmed by 0 bases and J by 8 bases, leaving 11 bases between them. The V gene's germline CDR1 is GTSNPN and CDR2 SVGIG (reference sequence). CDR3 sequence reads: CAWSVIDADSPLHF. DNA for the CDR3: TGTGCCTGGAGTGTGATTGACGCCGATTCACCCCTCCACTTT.

V gene TRBV6-6 combines with J gene TRBJ2-3; the match to TRBD2 covers 11 bases. CDR1 is MNHNY and CDR2 is SVGAGI in the germline V gene (reference sequence). The CDR3 extends over 15 amino acids. V lost 8 bases to trimming and J lost 3 bases; unmatched junction nucleotides: 7. The CDR3 coding sequence is TGTGCCAGCTATGAGACTAGCGGGAAGACAGATACGCAGTATTTT. This codes for CASYETSGKTDTQYF.